This T cell receptor beta chain is drawn from a study of blood T cell repertoires in COVID-19. Study-wide background: The origin of the acute and convalescent COVID-19 samples was the United States, Italy and Spain. T cells, B-cell-depleted T cells, or PBMCs provided the cDNA or gDNA that served as material.

This clone was counted once. Trimming took off 3 bases at V and 0 bases at J, with 7 bases between the two ends. The CDR3 totals 15 residues. Looked up from germline, CDR1 is SGHRS and CDR2 is YFSETQ. Profiling relied on immunoSEQ multiplex PCR, and the TCRdb table lists in-frame clones only, not all of them. The sample contains more than 40,000 clones, around 89% of which appear only once. The chain has TRBV5-1 and TRBJ2-6; maybe TRBD2 (6 bases). The TCR comes from a man aged 45-65 years with active COVID-19. The material sequenced was peripheral blood. CDR3 nucleotides: TGCGCCAGCAGCTCCGGGAGCTCTGGGGCCAACGTCCTGACTTTC. Its translation is CASSSGSSGANVLTF.